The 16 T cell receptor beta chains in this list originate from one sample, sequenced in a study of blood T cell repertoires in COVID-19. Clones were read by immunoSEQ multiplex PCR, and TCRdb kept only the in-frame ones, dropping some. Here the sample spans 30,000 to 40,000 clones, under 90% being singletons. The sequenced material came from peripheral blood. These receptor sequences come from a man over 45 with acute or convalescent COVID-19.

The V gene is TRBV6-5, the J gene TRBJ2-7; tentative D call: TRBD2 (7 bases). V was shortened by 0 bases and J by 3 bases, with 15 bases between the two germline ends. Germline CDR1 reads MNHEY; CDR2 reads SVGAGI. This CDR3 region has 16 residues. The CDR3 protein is CASSYSGGQVLYEQYF. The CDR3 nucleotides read TGTGCCAGCAGTTACTCGGGGGGGCAAGTCCTCTACGAGCAGTACTTC.

The CDR3 DNA follows: TGTGCCAGCAGCCAAGTAGTCTTCACCTATAATTCACCCCTCCACTTT. Its translation is CASSQVVFTYNSPLHF. V usage is TRBV3-1 (or the pseudogene TRBV3-2) and J usage is TRBJ1-6; D not resolved. Germline CDR1 reads LGHDT; CDR2 reads YNNKEL (reference sequence). There are 16 residues in the CDR3. V lost 1 base and J 2 bases, leaving 9 bases between the germline ends.

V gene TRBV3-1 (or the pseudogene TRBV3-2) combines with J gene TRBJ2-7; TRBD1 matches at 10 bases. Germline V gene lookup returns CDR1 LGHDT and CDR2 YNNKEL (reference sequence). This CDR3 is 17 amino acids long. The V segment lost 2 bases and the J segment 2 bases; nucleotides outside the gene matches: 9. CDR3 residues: CASSQIWRGQGAYEQYF. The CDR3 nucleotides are TGTGCCAGCAGCCAAATATGGAGAGGACAGGGGGCCTACGAGCAGTACTTC.

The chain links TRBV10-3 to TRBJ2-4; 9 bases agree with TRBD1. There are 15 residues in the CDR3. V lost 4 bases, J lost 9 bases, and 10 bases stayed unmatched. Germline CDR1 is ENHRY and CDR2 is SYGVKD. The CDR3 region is CAISAPDRGPSIQYF. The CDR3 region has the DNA TGTGCCATCAGTGCCCCGGACAGGGGACCTAGCATTCAGTACTTC.

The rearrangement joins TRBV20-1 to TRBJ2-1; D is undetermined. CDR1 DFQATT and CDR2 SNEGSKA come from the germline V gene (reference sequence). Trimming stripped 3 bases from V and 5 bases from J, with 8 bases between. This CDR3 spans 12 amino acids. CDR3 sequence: CSASLLNNEQFF. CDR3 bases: TGCAGTGCTAGTCTACTCAACAATGAGCAGTTCTTC.

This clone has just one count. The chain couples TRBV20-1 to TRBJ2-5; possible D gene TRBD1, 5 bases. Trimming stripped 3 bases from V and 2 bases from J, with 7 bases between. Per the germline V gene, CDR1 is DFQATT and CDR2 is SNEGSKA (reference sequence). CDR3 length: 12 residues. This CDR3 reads CSASPGQETQYF. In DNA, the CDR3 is TGCAGTGCTAGTCCAGGGCAAGAGACCCAGTACTTC.

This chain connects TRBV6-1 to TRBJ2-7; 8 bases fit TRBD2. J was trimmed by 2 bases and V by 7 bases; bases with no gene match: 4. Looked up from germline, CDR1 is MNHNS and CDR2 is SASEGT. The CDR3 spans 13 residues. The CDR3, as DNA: TGTGCCAGCATAGGGACTAGTACCTACGAGCAGTACTTC. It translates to CASIGTSTYEQYF.

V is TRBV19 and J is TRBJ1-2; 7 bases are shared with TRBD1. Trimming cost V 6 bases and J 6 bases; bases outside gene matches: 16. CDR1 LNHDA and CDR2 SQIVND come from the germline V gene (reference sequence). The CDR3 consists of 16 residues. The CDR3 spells CASSKQTRQGMDGYTF. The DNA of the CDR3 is TGTGCCAGTAGCAAACAGACTAGACAGGGAATGGATGGCTACACCTTC.

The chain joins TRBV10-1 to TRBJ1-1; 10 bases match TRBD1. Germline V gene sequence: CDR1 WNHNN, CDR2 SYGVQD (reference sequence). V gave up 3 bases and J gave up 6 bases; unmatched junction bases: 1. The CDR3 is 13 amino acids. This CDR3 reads CASSDGQGAEAFF. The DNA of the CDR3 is TGCGCCAGCAGTGACGGACAGGGGGCTGAAGCTTTCTTT.

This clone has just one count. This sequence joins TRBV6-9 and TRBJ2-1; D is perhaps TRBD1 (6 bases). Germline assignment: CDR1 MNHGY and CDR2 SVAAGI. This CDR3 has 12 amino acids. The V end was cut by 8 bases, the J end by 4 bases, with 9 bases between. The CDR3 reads CASPGVYNEQFF. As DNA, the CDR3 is TGTGCCAGCCCAGGGGTGTACAATGAGCAGTTCTTC.

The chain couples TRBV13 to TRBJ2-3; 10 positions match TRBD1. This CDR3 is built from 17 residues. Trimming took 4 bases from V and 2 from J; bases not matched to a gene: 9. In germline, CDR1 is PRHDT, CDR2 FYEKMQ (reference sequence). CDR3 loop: CASSSYPGQGFTDTQYF. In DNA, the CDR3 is TGTGCCAGCAGCTCGTACCCGGGACAGGGGTTCACAGATACGCAGTATTTT.

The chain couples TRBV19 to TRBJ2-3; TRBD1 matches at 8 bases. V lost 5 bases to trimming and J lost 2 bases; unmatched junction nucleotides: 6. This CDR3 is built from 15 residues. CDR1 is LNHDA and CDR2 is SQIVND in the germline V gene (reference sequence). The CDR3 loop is CASSPGQGLTDTQYF. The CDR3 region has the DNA TGTGCCAGTAGTCCCGGACAGGGCCTCACAGATACGCAGTATTTT.

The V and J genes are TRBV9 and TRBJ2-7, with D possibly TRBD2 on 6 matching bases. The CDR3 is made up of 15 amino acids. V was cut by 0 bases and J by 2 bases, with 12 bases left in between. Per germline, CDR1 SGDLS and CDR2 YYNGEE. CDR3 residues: CASSVEPGLAYEQYF. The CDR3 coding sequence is TGTGCCAGCAGCGTAGAGCCGGGACTTGCCTACGAGCAGTACTTC.

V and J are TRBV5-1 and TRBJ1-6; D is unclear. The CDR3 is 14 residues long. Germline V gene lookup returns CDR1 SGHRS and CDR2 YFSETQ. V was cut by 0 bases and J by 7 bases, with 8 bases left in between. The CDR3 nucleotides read TGCGCCAGCAGCTTGGCAGGTTTCAATTCACCCCTCCACTTT. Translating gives CASSLAGFNSPLHF.

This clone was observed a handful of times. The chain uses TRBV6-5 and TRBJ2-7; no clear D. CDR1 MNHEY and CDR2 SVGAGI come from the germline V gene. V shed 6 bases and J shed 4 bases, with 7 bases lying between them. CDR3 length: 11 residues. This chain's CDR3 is CASRKEYEQYF. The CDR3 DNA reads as TGTGCCAGCAGGAAGGAGTACGAGCAGTACTTC.

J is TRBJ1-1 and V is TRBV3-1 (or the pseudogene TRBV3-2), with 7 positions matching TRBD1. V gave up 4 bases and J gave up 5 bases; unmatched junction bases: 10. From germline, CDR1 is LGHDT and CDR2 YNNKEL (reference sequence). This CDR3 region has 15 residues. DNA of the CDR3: TGTGCCAGCAGCCGGACAGGTTCGGTAGGGACTGAAGCTTTCTTT. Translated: CASSRTGSVGTEAFF.